Listed here is a single T cell receptor beta chain. Germline values: CDR1 MDHEN, CDR2 SYDVKM. This CDR3 spans 15 amino acids. V gave up 3 bases and J gave up 1 base, with 9 bases separating them. This entry belongs to a study of cytomegalovirus exposure and HLA in healthy donors. The PCR contained 60 Vbeta and 13 Jbeta primers. TCRdb's copy holds only in-frame clones and misses some; the assay was immunoSEQ multiplex PCR. The listing records roughly 74,000 clones. Sequencing used PBMCs. This clonotype was sampled from a female donor in good health and CMV-seropositive. This chain joins TRBV28 and TRBJ2-2, with D hard to call. The CDR3 bases are TGTGCCAGCAGTTTCCCCACCGGGAACACCGGGGAGCTGTTTTTT. Encoded protein: CASSFPTGNTGELFF.